This TCR beta chain was identified during a study of metastatic and nonmetastatic thyroid tumors. Study background: Samples came from malignant and benign thyroid patients, and repertoires were compared across blood and tumor or nodule tissue.

V was shortened by 3 bases and J by 0 bases, with 13 bases between the two germline ends. CDR3 length equals 15 residues. In germline, CDR1 is GTSNPN, CDR2 SVGIG (reference sequence). TCRdb re-called the PCR reads through MiXCR. The sample carries some 83,000 clones, 9.5% to 15% recorded once. Note on this clone: Its antigen is still unknown.

Findings and caveats of the study: Malignant thyroid tumors reportedly exceeded benign nodules significantly in TCR beta diversity, with the difference appearing in blood and tumor.

All patients reached thyroid surgery having received no treatment beforehand. The sequencing sample was made of tumor tissue. The gene calls are TRBV30 and TRBJ2-3; TRBD2 is a possible D gene (6 bases). The sequence derives from a female donor with papillary thyroid cancer or a benign thyroid nodule (not recorded which). Some clones in this sample may be carry-over from other donors' samples. CDR3: CAWSPRDLSTDTQYF. The CDR3 DNA sequence: TGTGCCTGGAGCCCAAGGGACTTAAGCACAGATACGCAGTATTTT.